This passage covers 30 T cell receptor beta chains from one sample sequenced in a study of spatial heterogeneity in lung cancer. TCRdb called the 5' RACE reads again in MiXCR, with one record for every CDR3 protein. Of tens of thousands of distinct CDR3 sequences in the sample, roughly an eighth are singletons; the top ten hold 55% to 60%. Regarding time point: sample taken at primary tumor resection. Unsorted whole RNA from tumor, nontumor lung or frozen PBMC underwent sequencing. Sample: PBMCs, taken at surgery. All receptors derive from a male donor with early-stage non-small cell lung cancer.

This clonotype was observed many times. The chain links TRBV3-1 to TRBJ2-5; no firm D call. CDR1 is LGHDT, CDR2 YNNKEL, per germline (reference sequence). The CDR3 is 14 residues long. V was pared by 5 bases and J by 0 bases, with 10 bases between. CDR3 loop: CASSLQLYQETQYF. CDR3 nucleotide sequence: TGTGCCAGCAGCTTACAGCTGTACCAAGAGACCCAGTACTTC.

This clonotype was seen once. The CDR3 loop reads CASSLVQGGFGNQPQHF. CDR3 coding DNA: TGTGCCAGCAGTTTGGTCCAGGGTGGATTTGGCAATCAGCCCCAGCATTTT. The J gene is TRBJ1-5, the V gene TRBV28; tentatively, D is TRBD1 (5 bases). Germline V gene data show CDR1 as MDHEN and CDR2 as SYDVKM. This CDR3 region has 17 residues. With 3 bases removed from V and 2 bases from J, the gap between germline ends came to 17 bases.

The rearrangement joins TRBV30 to TRBJ2-3; D unclear. Trimming shortened V by 1 base and J by 0 bases, and 5 bases separated the two germline ends. The CDR3 spans 13 residues. Germline V gene lookup returns CDR1 GTSNPN and CDR2 SVGIG (reference sequence). CDR3 in amino acids: CAWSAKSTDTQYF. Here the CDR3 DNA reads TGTGCCTGGAGTGCAAAGAGCACAGATACGCAGTATTTT.

The gene calls are TRBV19 and TRBJ2-1; the match to TRBD2 covers 13 bases. CDR3 length equals 15 residues. The J segment lost 8 bases and the V segment lost 6 bases, leaving 7 bases of the junction unmatched. Germline CDR1 reads LNHDA; CDR2 reads SQIVND (reference sequence). The CDR3 loop is CASSRTSGSRDEQFF. In DNA form, the CDR3 reads TGTGCCAGTAGCAGGACTAGCGGGAGTAGGGATGAGCAGTTCTTC.

This clonotype was seen at least ten times. V gene TRBV7-2 combines with J gene TRBJ1-2; TRBD1 matches 7 bases. Germline assignment: CDR1 SGHTA and CDR2 FQGNSA. Losses at the gene ends were 0 bases for V and 8 bases for J; bases not matched to a gene: 3. This CDR3 region has 13 residues. The DNA of the CDR3 is TGTGCCAGCAGCTTAGCAGTAGGGGGCGGCTACACCTTC. Translated, it gives CASSLAVGGGYTF.

This clonotype was observed many times. In DNA form, the CDR3 reads TGCAGCGTTGCTACTAATGTCCACACTGAAGCTTTCTTT. Its translation: CSVATNVHTEAFF. V gene TRBV29-1 combines with J gene TRBJ1-1; D is ambiguous. The V and J ends lost 4 bases and 3 bases respectively, with 12 bases between them. The V gene's germline CDR1 is SQVTM and CDR2 ANQGSEA. The CDR3 loop spans 13 amino acids. Drawing the rest from reference TRBV29-1 and TRBJ1-1, the complete variable domain is SAVISQKPSRDICQRGTSLTIQCQVDSQVTMMFWYRQQPGQSLTLIATANQGSEATYESGFVIDKFPISRPNLTFSTLTVSNMSPEDSSIYLCSVATNVHTEAFFGQGTRLTVV.

This chain joins TRBV20-1 and TRBJ2-3, with D perhaps given as TRBD1 or TRBD2 (5 bases each). The CDR3 extends over 15 amino acids. In germline, CDR1 is DFQATT, CDR2 SNEGSKA (reference sequence). V lost 3 bases, J lost 6 bases, and 19 bases lay in between. The CDR3, as DNA: TGCAGTGCTAGTATAAGGACGGGGCGGCGCGATACGCAGTATTTT. Translation: CSASIRTGRRDTQYF.

This clonotype came up a few times. The chain recombines TRBV20-1 with TRBJ2-6; TRBD2 might be the D (6 bases). The germline V gene encodes CDR1 DFQATT and CDR2 SNEGSKA (reference sequence). This CDR3 region has 17 residues. Trimming cost V 5 bases and J 0 bases, with 17 bases left between them. CDR3 coding DNA: TGCAGTGCTTTCCGGGACTTCCGATTCTCTGGGGCCAACGTCCTGACTTTC. Translating it yields CSAFRDFRFSGANVLTF.

This clonotype was detected many times. The CDR3 loop reads CASSTRTGDEQFF. DNA for the CDR3: TGCGCCAGCAGCACTAGAACAGGGGATGAGCAGTTCTTC. The V gene is TRBV5-1, the J gene TRBJ2-1; TRBD1 agrees at 7 bases. This CDR3 spans 13 amino acids. V gave up 4 bases and J gave up 8 bases; unmatched junction bases: 6. Germline loops: CDR1 SGHRS, CDR2 YFSETQ.

This clonotype was picked up many times. The V call is TRBV7-2, the J call TRBJ1-1; D might be TRBD1 (6 bases). The CDR3 spans 15 residues. Trimming shortened V by 3 bases and J by 1 base, and 12 bases separated the two germline ends. Germline V CDR1 and CDR2: SGHTA, FQGNSA. CDR3 loop: CASSFTPGQNTEAFF. CDR3 nucleotides: TGTGCCAGCAGCTTTACTCCGGGACAGAACACTGAAGCTTTCTTT.

This clonotype was observed many times. The V and J genes are TRBV29-1 and TRBJ2-2; D gene uncertain. This CDR3 has 12 residues. Germline CDR1 reads SQVTM; CDR2 reads ANQGSEA. Trimming removed 2 bases at V and 5 bases at J, with 6 bases between. The CDR3: CSVERVTGELFF. CDR3 nucleotides: TGCAGCGTTGAACGGGTAACCGGGGAGCTGTTTTTT.

This clonotype was counted many times. The chain combines TRBV12-3 or TRBV12-4 with TRBJ1-5; D call uncertain. V lost 6 bases and J lost 1, with 4 bases in between. The CDR3 spans 12 residues. This chain's CDR3 is CASSGSNQPQHF. The CDR3 DNA reads as TGTGCCAGCAGCGGGAGCAATCAGCCCCAGCATTTT.

This clonotype was found many times. The chain carries TRBV5-1 and TRBJ2-1; 9 positions match TRBD2. V shed 4 bases and J 1 base; nucleotides not matched to a gene: 3. CDR3 length equals 15 residues. Germline CDR1 reads SGHRS; CDR2 reads YFSETQ. CDR3 nucleotides: TGCGCCAGCAGCGAAGCGGGAGGTTCCTACAATGAGCAGTTCTTC. Translating it yields CASSEAGGSYNEQFF.

A few counts support this clonotype. V gene TRBV5-1 combines with J gene TRBJ2-7; D remains unclear. The V gene's germline CDR1 is SGHRS and CDR2 YFSETQ. V was cut by 5 bases and J by 3 bases, with 15 bases left in between. The length of the CDR3 is 14 residues. CDR3 sequence reads: CASSYSGSIYEQYF. Here the CDR3 DNA reads TGCGCCAGCAGTTATAGTGGAAGTATCTACGAGCAGTACTTC.

This clonotype has a count of ten or more. This chain uses TRBV14 with TRBJ2-3, with D perhaps TRBD1 or TRBD2 (5 bases each). The germline V gene encodes CDR1 SGHDN and CDR2 FVKESK. Trimming stripped 1 base from V and 4 bases from J, with 21 bases between. The CDR3 runs 18 residues. The CDR3 DNA sequence: TGTGCCAGCAGCCAAGGGCAGAGGGGCGGAAATTTCGCAGATACGCAGTATTTT. It specifies CASSQGQRGGNFADTQYF.

This clonotype was counted only a few times. The rearrangement links TRBV6-2 or TRBV6-3 to TRBJ2-5, with D tentatively TRBD1 or TRBD2 (5 bases each). Germline V CDR1 and CDR2: MNHEY, SVGEGT. The CDR3 totals 13 residues. The V end was cut by 6 bases, the J end by 5 bases, with 13 bases between. In nucleotides, the CDR3 is TGTGCCAGCAGGGTAGTGGGGGATGAGACCCAGTACTTC. Translation gives CASRVVGDETQYF.

This clonotype was seen more than once but under ten times. V usage is TRBV15 and J usage is TRBJ2-7, with 8 bases matching TRBD2. This CDR3 has 14 residues. After removal of 5 bases from V and 0 bases from J, the junction contained 3 bases not matched to a gene. CDR1 is LNHNV and CDR2 is YYDKDF in the germline V gene (reference sequence). The CDR3 spells CATSQAGASYEQYF. The CDR3 coding sequence is TGTGCCACCAGCCAAGCGGGAGCCTCCTACGAGCAGTACTTC.

This clonotype has at least ten counts. The V call is TRBV9, the J call TRBJ2-6, with 15 bases lining up with TRBD2. This CDR3 comprises 22 residues. CDR1 and CDR2 (germline): SGDLS, YYNGEE. V shed 4 bases, J shed 0 bases, and the junction held 14 bases outside the gene matches. CDR3 nucleotide sequence: TGTGCCAGCAGCTCACAGGACAGGGGGACTAGCGGGAGGTTCTCTGGGGCCAACGTCCTGACTTTC. As protein: CASSSQDRGTSGRFSGANVLTF.

This clonotype was seen more than once but under ten times. The chain couples TRBV19 to TRBJ1-3; D unclear. Germline CDR1 and CDR2: LNHDA and SQIVND (reference sequence). The V gene lost 5 bases and the J gene lost 4 bases, with 15 bases spanning the gap. CDR3 length equals 15 residues. The DNA of the CDR3 is TGTGCCAGTAGTCCCCTGGTGTGGGAAGGAAACACCATATATTTT. This encodes CASSPLVWEGNTIYF.

This clonotype occurred a few times. This chain links TRBV11-3 with TRBJ2-7; D call uncertain. This CDR3 spans 13 amino acids. Germline CDR1 SGHNT, CDR2 YENEEA. V lost 5 bases, J lost 1 base, and 9 bases lay in between. CDR3 sequence reads: CASSPAHSYEQYF. The CDR3 DNA is TGTGCCAGCAGCCCGGCCCATTCCTACGAGCAGTACTTC.

The chain uses TRBV6-2 or TRBV6-3 and TRBJ2-2; D gene unclear. The CDR3 runs to 13 residues. CDR1 MNHEY and CDR2 SVGEGT come from the germline V gene. Trimming pared 2 bases from V and 3 bases from J, leaving 4 bases between. This chain's CDR3 is CASSYRDTGELFF. The CDR3 nucleotides are TGTGCCAGCAGTTACAGGGACACCGGGGAGCTGTTTTTT.

This clonotype was picked up a small number of times. The rearrangement links TRBV29-1 to TRBJ2-3; D is undetermined. Trimming removed 5 bases at V and 6 bases at J, with 12 bases between. The CDR3 totals 12 residues. The V gene's germline CDR1 is SQVTM and CDR2 ANQGSEA. DNA of the CDR3: TGCAGCGTTTCTGGGCAGGAGGATACGCAGTATTTT. This gives the protein CSVSGQEDTQYF.

There are many counts of this clonotype. The CDR3 DNA reads TGCGCCAGCAGCTTGGTTCGGCTGAACACTGAAGCTTTCTTT. Residues: CASSLVRLNTEAFF. The chain links TRBV5-1 to TRBJ1-1; D gene ambiguous. This CDR3 contains 14 residues. CDR1 is SGHRS, CDR2 YFSETQ, per germline. V was cut by 0 bases and J by 0 bases, with 6 bases left in between. The full variable domain, its missing parts supplied by reference TRBV5-1 and TRBJ1-1, is KAGVTQTPRYLIKTRGQQVTLSCSPISGHRSVSWYQQTPGQGLQFLFEYFSETQRNKGNFPGRFSGRQFSNSRSEMNVSTLELGDSALYLCASSLVRLNTEAFFGQGTRLTVV.

This clonotype has a count of ten or more. The chain joins TRBV4-3 to TRBJ2-7; 11 bases agree with TRBD2. Germline V gene data show CDR1 as LGHNA and CDR2 as YSLEER. Trimming at V came to 1 base and at J to 4 bases, leaving 6 bases not matched to a gene. The CDR3 is 16 residues long. DNA of the CDR3: TGCGCCAGCAGCCAAGCGCCGGGACTAGCGGAGTACGAGCAGTACTTC. It is translated as CASSQAPGLAEYEQYF.

The chain combines TRBV5-1 with TRBJ2-5; 7 nucleotides match TRBD1. With 4 bases clipped from V and 3 bases from J, the junction kept 12 bases outside the gene matches. CDR1 is SGHRS, CDR2 YFSETQ, per germline. CDR3 length: 16 residues. The CDR3 coding sequence is TGCGCCAGCAGCCCACCCACCTTCACAGGGGAAGAGACCCAGTACTTC. Translated, it gives CASSPPTFTGEETQYF.

This clonotype appeared a few times. The J gene is TRBJ2-1, the V gene TRBV7-2; 13 bases map to TRBD2. V trimming: 5 bases; J trimming: 6 bases; junction bases outside the gene matches: 1. CDR1 SGHTA and CDR2 FQGNSA come from the germline V gene. This CDR3 has 14 amino acids. This CDR3 reads CASSRTSGGNEQFF. The DNA for the CDR3 is TGTGCCAGCAGCAGGACTAGCGGGGGCAATGAGCAGTTCTTC.

There are many counts of this clonotype. The V gene is TRBV7-6, the J gene TRBJ2-1, with D uncertain. The ends were cut back, 1 base at V and 8 bases at J, with 9 bases in the middle. Germline lookup yields CDR1 SGHVS and CDR2 FNYEAQ. The CDR3 totals 13 residues. CDR3: CASSLGSYDEQFF. CDR3 in DNA: TGTGCCAGCAGCTTAGGCAGCTATGATGAGCAGTTCTTC. The full variable domain, its missing parts supplied by reference TRBV7-6 and TRBJ2-1, is GAGVSQSPRYKVTKRGQDVALRCDPISGHVSLYWYRQALGQGPEFLTYFNYEAQQDKSGLPNDRFSAERPEGSISTLTIQRTEQRDSAMYRCASSLGSYDEQFFGPGTRLTVL.

The rearrangement joins TRBV18 to TRBJ2-3; 8 nucleotides agree with TRBD2. CDR3 length: 15 amino acids. Germline V gene data show CDR1 as KGHSH and CDR2 as LQKENI. The V segment lost 6 bases and the J segment 4 bases; nucleotides outside the gene matches: 9. CDR3 sequence (DNA): TGTGCCAGCTCGGCGGGACTAGGGATCGCAGATACGCAGTATTTT. Its protein product is CASSAGLGIADTQYF. The whole variable domain, remainder taken from reference TRBV18 and TRBJ2-3, is NAGVMQNPRHLVRRRGQEARLRCSPMKGHSHVYWYRQLPEEGLKFMVYLQKENIIDESGMPKERFSAEFPKEGPSILRIQQVVRGDSAAYFCASSAGLGIADTQYFGPGTRLTVL.

This clonotype was counted only a few times. The rearrangement joins TRBV4-1 to TRBJ1-1; D is unclear. Germline V gene lookup returns CDR1 MGHRA and CDR2 YSYEKL. This CDR3 comprises 15 residues. V lost 4 bases and J lost 3, with 15 bases in between. CDR3 region: CASSLLWAPHTEAFF. Written as DNA, the CDR3 is TGCGCCAGCAGCCTCTTATGGGCACCCCACACTGAAGCTTTCTTT.

This clonotype was seen only a few times. The chain links TRBV25-1 to TRBJ2-6; unclear D gene. Trimming shortened V by 5 bases and J by 1 base, and 0 bases separated the two germline ends. This CDR3 region has 12 residues. Germline-derived CDR1 and CDR2 are MGHDK and SYGVNS. CDR3 nucleotides: TGTGCCAGCAGTTCTGGGGCCAACGTCCTGACTTTC. Translation: CASSSGANVLTF.